This T cell receptor beta chain is drawn from a study of T cells in Graves' hyperthyroidism and ophthalmopathy. Using RNA transcripts as the source, TCR beta CDR3 regions were amplified. An initial round of RT-PCR targeting the TCR CDR3 relied on the HTBI primer set. Each CDR3 protein gets one entry after TCRdb re-called the multiplex PCR reads with MiXCR. The sample holds around 560,000 distinct CDR3 sequences, approximately 15% seen once. The germline V and J ends were trimmed by 3 bases and 0 bases, with 12 bases remaining between them. CDR1 and CDR2 (germline): KGHSH, LQKENI. CDR3 length equals 15 residues. This clonotype was observed at least ten times.

Specimen: blood. This TCR was recovered from a woman aged 18-29 years with Graves' hyperthyroidism. The chain is built from TRBV18 and TRBJ2-7; D possibly corresponds to TRBD2 (5 bases). The CDR3 nucleotides read TGTGCCAGCTCACCTAGGACGGGGATCTCCTACGAGCAGTACTTC. Its translation: CASSPRTGISYEQYF. Full variable domain (missing parts from reference TRBV18 and TRBJ2-7): NAGVMQNPRHLVRRRGQEARLRCSPMKGHSHVYWYRQLPEEGLKFMVYLQKENIIDESGMPKERFSAEFPKEGPSILRIQQVVRGDSAAYFCASSPRTGISYEQYFGPGTRLTVT.